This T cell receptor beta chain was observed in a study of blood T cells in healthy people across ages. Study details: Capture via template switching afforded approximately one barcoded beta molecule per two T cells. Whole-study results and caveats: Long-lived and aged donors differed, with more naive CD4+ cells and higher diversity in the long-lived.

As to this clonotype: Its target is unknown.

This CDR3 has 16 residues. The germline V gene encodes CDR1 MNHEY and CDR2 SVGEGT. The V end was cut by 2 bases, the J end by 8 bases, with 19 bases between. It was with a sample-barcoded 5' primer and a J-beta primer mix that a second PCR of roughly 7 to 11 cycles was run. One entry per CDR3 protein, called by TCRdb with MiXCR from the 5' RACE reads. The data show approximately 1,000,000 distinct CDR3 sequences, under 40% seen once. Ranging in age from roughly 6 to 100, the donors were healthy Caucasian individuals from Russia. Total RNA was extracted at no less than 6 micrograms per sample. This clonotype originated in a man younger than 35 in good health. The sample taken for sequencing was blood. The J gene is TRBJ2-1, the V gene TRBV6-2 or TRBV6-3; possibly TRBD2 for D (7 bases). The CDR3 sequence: CASSYPGAGARDEQFF. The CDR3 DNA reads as TGTGCCAGCAGTTACCCGGGGGCGGGGGCGAGAGATGAGCAGTTCTTC.